Sequencing of this T cell receptor (beta chain) was carried out in a study of T cell responses to AZD1222 COVID-19 vaccine. With 3 bases removed from V and 2 bases from J, the gap between germline ends came to 7 bases. CDR1 SEHNR and CDR2 FQNEAQ come from the germline V gene (reference sequence). The CDR3 runs 13 residues. Both about-4-week and about-12-week second-dose recipients were combined. TCRdb's table, derived via immunoSEQ multiplex PCR, lists solely in-frame clones and lacks some. Of around 190,000 clones listed, 90% to 95% are singletons. The material was peripheral blood, obtained 28 days after the second AZD1222 dose. V and J are TRBV7-9 and TRBJ1-2; no clear D gene. The receptor's source is an adult who received the AZD1222 COVID-19 vaccine. The CDR3 DNA follows: TGTGCCAGCAGCTTCTCAGGAAACTATGGCTACACCTTC. Translating it yields CASSFSGNYGYTF.